Listed below are T cell receptor beta chains from one sample, sequenced in a study of blood T cells in healthy people across ages. TCRdb recomputed calls from the 5' RACE reads with MiXCR, one row per CDR3 protein. The sample consists of more than 1 million distinct CDR3 sequences, 35% to 50% of them appearing once. Sequencing used blood. The origin of the receptors is a woman aged 60-75 years in good health. The CDR3 runs from the conserved cysteine through the conserved F or W. D genes are given only for firm matches. Clone size is given for some rows only: seen once, a few or many times, or a class if the clone is expanded.

CDR3,DNA,V,size,D,J
CASSQGDRRSYNEQFF,TGCGCCAGCAGCCAAGGGGACAGACGCTCCTACAATGAGCAGTTCTTC,TRBV4-1,-,TRBD1,TRBJ2-1
CSVVLTAVAKNIQYF,TGCAGCGTTGTATTGACAGCCGTAGCCAAAAACATTCAGTACTTC,TRBV29-1,many,-,TRBJ2-4
CASSSIGQNSPLHF,TGTGCCAGCAGCTCGATCGGACAGAATTCACCCCTCCACTTT,TRBV7-2,-,-,TRBJ1-6
CASSLWGSGYEQYF,TGTGCCAGCAGTTTGTGGGGGAGTGGATACGAGCAGTACTTC,TRBV27,-,-,TRBJ2-7
CASSLGAGQGSGANVLTF,TGCGCCAGCAGCTTGGGGGCGGGCCAGGGCTCTGGGGCCAACGTCCTGACTTTC,TRBV5-1,-,-,TRBJ2-6
CASSLSQGAPGYGYTF,TGCGCCAGCAGCTTGAGTCAGGGGGCACCAGGATATGGCTACACCTTC,TRBV5-1,-,TRBD1,TRBJ1-2
CASRTSAEYEQYF,TGTGCCAGCAGAACTAGCGCCGAATACGAGCAGTACTTC,TRBV6-2/TRBV6-3,-,TRBD2,TRBJ2-7
CAWSPGTSGGETQYF,TGTGCCTGGAGTCCCGGGACTAGCGGCGGCGAGACCCAGTACTTC,TRBV30,-,TRBD2,TRBJ2-5
CSVLPGNTEAFF,TGCAGCGTTCTACCAGGGAACACTGAAGCTTTCTTT,TRBV29-1,-,-,TRBJ1-1
CAWSMGKGHAFF,TGTGCCTGGAGTATGGGAAAAGGGCATGCTTTCTTT,TRBV30,-,-,TRBJ1-1
CTARARGGALYEQYF,TGCACCGCGCGGGCCCGAGGGGGGGCCCTCTACGAGCAGTACTTC,TRBV20-1,-,-,TRBJ2-7
CASSGRDRPYEQYF,TGTGCCAGCAGCGGCCGGGACAGACCCTACGAGCAGTACTTC,TRBV9,-,TRBD1,TRBJ2-7
CASTEGALYEQYF,TGTGCCAGCACCGAAGGGGCACTCTACGAGCAGTACTTC,TRBV25-1,few,-,TRBJ2-7
CASSPLAISSYEQYF,TGCGCCAGCAGTCCATTGGCGATAAGCTCCTACGAGCAGTACTTC,TRBV27,-,-,TRBJ2-7
CASSATGYGEQYF,TGTGCCAGCAGCGCGACCGGATATGGGGAGCAGTACTTC,TRBV11-1,few,-,TRBJ2-7
CASSVAKGKDYGYTF,TGTGCCAGCAGCGTAGCGAAAGGGAAGGACTATGGCTACACCTTC,TRBV9,-,-,TRBJ1-2
CATSRDRQGWTDTQYF,TGTGCCACCAGCAGAGATCGGCAGGGTTGGACAGATACGCAGTATTTT,TRBV15,-,-,TRBJ2-3
CSSRQGRWEPQHF,TGCAGTTCACGACAGGGAAGGTGGGAGCCCCAGCATTTT,TRBV20-1,-,TRBD1,TRBJ1-5
CASSQDSGVTYEQYF,TGTGCCAGCAGCCAAGATTCAGGGGTAACCTACGAGCAGTACTTC,TRBV3-1,few,-,TRBJ2-7
CASSRLAGQETQYF,TGTGCCAGCAGCCGACTAGCGGGACAAGAGACCCAGTACTTC,TRBV12-3/TRBV12-4,-,TRBD2,TRBJ2-5
CASLDSVYEQYF,TGTGCCAGCCTTGACTCGGTCTACGAGCAGTACTTC,TRBV28,-,-,TRBJ2-7
CSVNEDTYNEQYF,TGCAGCGTTAACGAGGATACCTACAATGAGCAGTACTTC,TRBV29-1,-,-,TRBJ2-7
CATSRDLREVRETQYF,TGTGCCACCAGCAGAGATCTTAGGGAGGTCAGAGAGACCCAGTACTTC,TRBV15,few,-,TRBJ2-5
CSVPGGGRQYF,TGCAGCGTCCCTGGAGGGGGACGGCAGTACTTC,TRBV29-1,-,-,TRBJ2-5
CASSQGTAEKNNEQFF,TGCGCCAGCAGCCAAGGGACCGCCGAGAAAAACAATGAGCAGTTCTTC,TRBV4-1,few,-,TRBJ2-1
CASSQNAEVGGELFF,TGTGCCAGCAGCCAGAACGCGGAGGTCGGCGGGGAGCTGTTTTTT,TRBV11-2,many,-,TRBJ2-2
CASSLSAIGNEQFF,TGTGCCAGCAGCTTATCGGCTATAGGCAATGAGCAGTTCTTC,TRBV7-2,few,-,TRBJ2-1
CASRSRSAAHNNEQFF,TGTGCCAGCAGGTCCCGATCCGCGGCCCATAACAATGAGCAGTTCTTC,TRBV6-5,-,-,TRBJ2-1
CSASTGTGHTGELFF,TGCAGTGCTAGTACCGGGACAGGACACACCGGGGAGCTGTTTTTT,TRBV20-1,-,TRBD1,TRBJ2-2
CSATAGVFEQFF,TGCAGTGCTACCGCAGGGGTATTTGAGCAGTTCTTC,TRBV20-1,many,-,TRBJ2-1
CSANQGNQPQHF,TGCAGTGCTAACCAGGGGAATCAGCCCCAGCATTTT,TRBV20-1,-,-,TRBJ1-5
CASNRSGRGPIYGYIF,TGTGCCAGCAACCGAAGTGGGAGGGGGCCCATCTATGGCTACATCTTC,TRBV6-5,once,TRBD1,TRBJ1-2
CASSISRTSGLQYF,TGTGCCAGCAGTATATCCAGGACTAGCGGGTTGCAGTATTTT,TRBV27,few,TRBD2,TRBJ2-3
CASSSSGRKAYEQYF,TGTGCCAGCAGCTCCTCCGGGAGGAAGGCCTACGAGCAGTACTTC,TRBV7-9,many,TRBD2,TRBJ2-7
CASSQDPADQETQYF,TGTGCCAGCAGCCAAGATCCCGCGGACCAAGAGACCCAGTACTTC,TRBV3-1,-,-,TRBJ2-5
CASSKETGTSGNYEQYF,TGTGCCAGCAGCAAAGAAACCGGGACTAGCGGGAACTACGAGCAGTACTTC,TRBV13,-,TRBD2,TRBJ2-7
CASSYRRGPAGEHSSYNEQFF,TGTGCCAGCAGTTACAGGCGGGGTCCTGCGGGAGAACACAGCTCCTACAATGAGCAGTTCTTC,TRBV6-5,-,TRBD2,TRBJ2-1
CAISDYGQGTLNYGYTF,TGTGCCATCAGTGACTACGGACAGGGGACCTTGAACTATGGCTACACCTTC,TRBV10-3,many,TRBD1,TRBJ1-2